The clone carrying this T cell receptor (beta chain) was recorded only once. What it binds is unknown. Healthy bone marrow donors made up the donors. The data were taken from a study of cytomegalovirus exposure and HLA in healthy donors. Study-level points and caveats: As a later analysis showed, a missense DCLRE1C variant was linked to trimming of TCR beta V- and J-genes. In vitro confirmation showed three CMV-associated chains to be CMV antigen specific. The authors later found HLA-associated TCR beta chains more clonally expanded than equally common others.

V lost 1 base to trimming and J lost 8 bases, with 15 bases between them. The germline V gene has CDR1 LNHDA and CDR2 SQIVND (reference sequence). The CDR3 totals 15 residues. 60 Vbeta and 13 Jbeta primers were used in PCR. The repertoire was sequenced with immunoSEQ multiplex PCR; TCRdb's copy has only in-frame clones and lacks some. The sample contains fewer than 250,000 clones, roughly 88% of which appear only once. The chain uses TRBV19 and TRBJ2-1, with D possibly matching TRBD1 (6 bases). The sequencing input was PBMCs. This clonotype originated in a boy aged 2-9 years in good health and CMV-seronegative. The CDR3 nucleotides are TGTGCCAGTAGTATAGCCAGACAGGTCTTACATGAGCAGTTCTTC. Its protein is CASSIARQVLHEQFF.